This is a list of T cell receptor beta chains from one sample in a study of cytomegalovirus exposure and HLA in healthy donors. Profiled with immunoSEQ multiplex PCR; TCRdb holds only in-frame clones, not every one. Of 150,000 to 200,000 clones listed, 79% are singletons. The sample consisted of PBMCs. The receptors originated from a woman aged 45-59 years in good health and CMV-seronegative. Each CDR3 is given with its conserved first and last residue. A D gene is named only where the DNA matches it firmly. Clone size is shown for a subset of rows, as once, few, many or a class of expanded clone.

d_gene	v_gene	abundance	j_gene	CDR3aa	CDR3nt
-	TRBV6-6	-	TRBJ2-2	CASRTANTGELFF	TGTGCCAGCAGGACAGCAAACACCGGGGAGCTGTTTTTT
TRBD1	TRBV4-3	-	TRBJ1-6	CASSQVYRGRNSPLHF	TGCGCCAGCAGCCAAGTATACAGGGGGCGGAATTCACCCCTCCACTTT
TRBD1	TRBV10-3	-	TRBJ1-6	CAISEGQGSNSPLHF	TGTGCCATCAGTGAAGGACAGGGGAGTAATTCACCCCTCCACTTT
TRBD2	TRBV9	-	TRBJ2-5	CASSVGASGSQGETQYF	TGTGCCAGCAGCGTAGGTGCTAGCGGGAGTCAGGGAGAGACCCAGTACTTC
-	TRBV7-3	-	TRBJ2-1	CASSLSHALGQGTNNEQFF	TGTGCCAGCAGCTTATCCCACGCCCTAGGGCAGGGGACAAACAATGAGCAGTTCTTC
TRBD1	TRBV9	-	TRBJ1-3	CASSRQGAPGNTIYF	TGTGCCAGCAGTCGACAGGGGGCACCCGGAAACACCATATATTTT
-	TRBV5-1	-	TRBJ2-1	CASTIGRGEQFF	TGCGCCAGCACCATTGGACGCGGGGAGCAGTTCTTC
TRBD1	TRBV11-2	-	TRBJ1-1	CASSSTLRGMAEAFF	TGTGCCAGCAGCTCCACCCTCAGGGGGATGGCTGAAGCTTTCTTT
TRBD1	TRBV18	-	TRBJ2-2	CASSQETGANTGELFF	TGTGCCAGCTCCCAAGAGACAGGGGCGAACACCGGGGAGCTGTTTTTT
-	TRBV4-3	-	TRBJ1-4	CASSQDSGAYEKLFF	TGCGCCAGCAGCCAAGACTCAGGGGCCTATGAAAAACTGTTTTTT
-	TRBV6-1	-	TRBJ1-2	CAAQEPPKYGYTF	TGTGCCGCACAGGAGCCCCCGAAGTATGGCTACACCTTC
-	TRBV11-2	-	TRBJ2-7	CASSLEREYIYEQYF	TGTGCCAGCAGCTTAGAACGGGAGTACATCTACGAGCAGTACTTC
-	TRBV28	-	TRBJ1-6	CASSFGRGNSPLHF	TGTGCCAGCAGTTTTGGTCGGGGGAATTCACCCCTCCACTTT
-	TRBV19	-	TRBJ1-2	CASTPWDKRGYGYTF	TGTGCCAGTACCCCCTGGGACAAGCGAGGCTATGGCTACACCTTC
TRBD2	TRBV5-6	-	TRBJ2-1	CASSLSGRGSWVQFF	TGTGCCAGCAGCTTGAGCGGGAGGGGTTCTTGGGTGCAGTTCTTC
-	TRBV5-1	few	TRBJ1-6	CASRREINSPLHF	TGCGCCAGCCGGCGGGAAATTAATTCACCCCTCCACTTT
TRBD1	TRBV7-2	-	TRBJ2-5	CASSIRTGEEETQYF	TGTGCCAGCAGCATCCGGACAGGGGAGGAAGAGACCCAGTACTTC